This note documents a single T cell receptor beta chain sequence. These data originate in a study of blood T cell repertoires in COVID-19. Across the study: Specimens from acute and convalescent COVID-19 originated in the United States, Italy and Spain. PBMCs, B-cell-depleted T cells, or T cells provided the cDNA or gDNA that made up the material.

Original methodology: Amplified reference gene primers provided the basis for estimating nucleated cell counts. Profiling relied on immunoSEQ multiplex PCR, and the TCRdb table lists in-frame clones only, not all of them. V and J calls and clone size follow that table, whereas D and trimming were derived from the DNA. The table has about 180,000 clones, approximately 83% seen once. The germline CDR1 and CDR2 sequences are MNHNS and SASEGT. The CDR3 is 13 amino acids. The ends were cut back, 2 bases at V and 10 bases at J, with 13 bases in the middle. This rearrangement joins TRBV6-1 to TRBJ2-3; D gene uncertain. The sequence derives from a human donor with active or convalescent COVID-19. The donor label of this sample is uncertain. The sample was peripheral blood. CDR3 DNA: TGTGCCAGCAGTGAAATGGGCTCCCTCCCGCAGTATTTT. As protein: CASSEMGSLPQYF.